A selection of T cell receptor beta chains follows, all from one sample in a study of CD8 T cells in Susac syndrome. TCRdb processed the immunoSEQ multiplex PCR reads anew with MiXCR; each CDR3 protein has one entry. The sample records roughly 110,000 distinct CDR3 sequences, 92% being singletons. The sequenced material came from CD4+ T cells from PBMCs. These receptors were taken from a human donor in good health. Both conserved end residues are part of each CDR3. Each record gives: clone size, V gene, CDR3 protein. Some rows mark clone size as missing; the rest say once, few, many or name a class of expanded clone.

clone size: NA; V gene: TRBV11-3; CDR3 protein: CASSTGALPNEQYF
clone size: NA; V gene: TRBV14; CDR3 protein: CASSRPGWEEKLFF
clone size: NA; V gene: TRBV12-3/TRBV12-4; CDR3 protein: CASRPRSGVSRYNEQFF
clone size: NA; V gene: TRBV15; CDR3 protein: CATSRDQLPQHF
clone size: NA; V gene: TRBV4-1; CDR3 protein: CASSQDGPEQYF
clone size: once; V gene: TRBV29-1; CDR3 protein: CSVEVGQVNEQFF
clone size: NA; V gene: TRBV7-6; CDR3 protein: CASSLSRQGSDTQYF
clone size: NA; V gene: TRBV5-1; CDR3 protein: CASSLEAGAGDGSTIYF
clone size: NA; V gene: TRBV19; CDR3 protein: CASKSSVGELFF
clone size: NA; V gene: TRBV2; CDR3 protein: CASSEGSQETQYF
clone size: NA; V gene: TRBV7-9; CDR3 protein: CASSLDAHTEAFF
clone size: NA; V gene: TRBV12-3/TRBV12-4; CDR3 protein: CASIPSGRGGAAGDEQFF
clone size: few; V gene: TRBV7-9; CDR3 protein: CASSLNPYEQYF
clone size: once; V gene: TRBV29-1; CDR3 protein: CSVVLGRGLGNEQFF
clone size: NA; V gene: TRBV7-3; CDR3 protein: CASSLTGSFNSPLHF
clone size: once; V gene: TRBV6-5; CDR3 protein: CAAQGLDNEQFF
clone size: NA; V gene: TRBV9; CDR3 protein: CASSPGVANTEAFF
clone size: NA; V gene: TRBV5-1; CDR3 protein: CASSLKMGAEKLFF
clone size: NA; V gene: TRBV7-9; CDR3 protein: CASSLAGEEIYEQYF
clone size: NA; V gene: TRBV30; CDR3 protein: CASWGDSETQYF
clone size: few; V gene: TRBV7-8; CDR3 protein: CASSLMAYEQYF
clone size: NA; V gene: TRBV6-5; CDR3 protein: CASTSRRRDGGELFF
clone size: NA; V gene: TRBV7-2; CDR3 protein: CASSLRSVPSTDTQYF
clone size: NA; V gene: TRBV7-2; CDR3 protein: CASSLIGTEETQYF
clone size: NA; V gene: TRBV2; CDR3 protein: CASRSTGTYEQYF
clone size: NA; V gene: TRBV3-1; CDR3 protein: CASSQGGVNTEAFF
clone size: NA; V gene: TRBV3-1; CDR3 protein: CASSQPPIGSNEQFF
clone size: NA; V gene: TRBV4-2; CDR3 protein: CASSQDGGSSYNEQFF
clone size: NA; V gene: TRBV7-9; CDR3 protein: CASSLIELARTGELFF
clone size: NA; V gene: TRBV5-1; CDR3 protein: CASSPAGGGGRQYF
clone size: NA; V gene: TRBV12-3/TRBV12-4; CDR3 protein: CASSLDRNYYEQYF
clone size: NA; V gene: TRBV6-2/TRBV6-3; CDR3 protein: CASSYSGVEGGNQPQHF
clone size: NA; V gene: TRBV5-1; CDR3 protein: CASSSGTASSGYTF
clone size: NA; V gene: TRBV19; CDR3 protein: CASSIDYSNQPQHF
clone size: once; V gene: TRBV5-6; CDR3 protein: CASSSDSPSGNTIYF
clone size: NA; V gene: TRBV30; CDR3 protein: CAWRESIVETYGYTF
clone size: NA; V gene: TRBV7-2; CDR3 protein: CASSPRVVVEAFF
clone size: NA; V gene: TRBV7-2; CDR3 protein: CASSLDARAGEQYF
clone size: NA; V gene: TRBV7-9; CDR3 protein: CASSLSGPILNEQFF
clone size: NA; V gene: TRBV20-1; CDR3 protein: CSAPRGGSTGELFF
clone size: NA; V gene: TRBV7-2; CDR3 protein: CASSSSGGKGYTF
clone size: NA; V gene: TRBV20-1; CDR3 protein: CSARTDRDLSPLHF
clone size: NA; V gene: TRBV14; CDR3 protein: CASSQLSGRAYEQYF
clone size: NA; V gene: TRBV5-1; CDR3 protein: CASSGRTSGRANTGELFF
clone size: NA; V gene: TRBV11-3; CDR3 protein: CASSLEGRNEQFF
clone size: NA; V gene: TRBV9; CDR3 protein: CASSVNGASGRQNEQFF
clone size: NA; V gene: TRBV5-6; CDR3 protein: CASSLAPTTGSRVTEAFF
clone size: NA; V gene: TRBV12-5; CDR3 protein: CASGLDPGPRGELFF
clone size: once; V gene: TRBV3-1; CDR3 protein: CASSQPQWTSGRPYNEQFF
clone size: NA; V gene: TRBV5-4; CDR3 protein: CASSAQGPETQYF
clone size: NA; V gene: TRBV3-1; CDR3 protein: CASSRNVGTGGTYEQYF
clone size: NA; V gene: TRBV7-8; CDR3 protein: CASSVGTSAKYNEQFF
clone size: NA; V gene: TRBV9; CDR3 protein: CASSVGLNSFEQFF
clone size: NA; V gene: TRBV2; CDR3 protein: CASSVSVSYEQYF
clone size: NA; V gene: TRBV5-7; CDR3 protein: CASSLVGTSGNNEQFF